These 30 T cell receptor beta chains were all obtained from the same sample, sequenced in a study of cytomegalovirus exposure and HLA in healthy donors. PCR amplification relied on 60 Vbeta primers (plus 13 Jbeta primers). The protocol was immunoSEQ multiplex PCR, while the TCRdb copy is restricted to in-frame clones and leaves out a portion. The data hold approximately 150,000 clones, with about three quarters observed a single time. The sequencing sample was made of PBMCs. These receptors were obtained from a man aged 35 to 55 in good health and CMV-seronegative.

The rearrangement joins TRBV9 to TRBJ2-3; 7 nucleotides agree with TRBD2. Germline V gene sequence: CDR1 SGDLS, CDR2 YYNGEE. The V gene end was trimmed by 0 bases and the J gene end by 3 bases; junction bases not matched to a gene: 4. This CDR3 is built from 15 residues. The CDR3 region has the DNA TGTGCCAGCAGCGTAGTCGGCGGGGGTACAGATACGCAGTATTTT. This translates into CASSVVGGGTDTQYF.

This rearrangement joins TRBV6-5 to TRBJ2-7; 10 bases line up with TRBD1. This CDR3 spans 14 amino acids. Looked up from germline, CDR1 is MNHEY and CDR2 is SVGAGI. V shed 6 bases and J 4 bases; nucleotides not matched to a gene: 6. The CDR3 DNA is TGTGCCAGCAGCTACAGGGACAGGGGTTACGAGCAGTACTTC. Residues: CASSYRDRGYEQYF.

This chain uses TRBV6-5 with TRBJ2-7; TRBD1 agrees at 9 bases. The CDR3 is 15 residues long. Germline V gene lookup returns CDR1 MNHEY and CDR2 SVGAGI. After removal of 6 bases from V and 5 bases from J, the junction contained 11 bases not matched to a gene. The CDR3 sequence is CASRGLGQGGHEQYF. The CDR3 coding sequence is TGTGCCAGCAGGGGATTGGGACAGGGCGGGCACGAGCAGTACTTC.

The chain couples TRBV5-1 to TRBJ2-3, with 11 bases that match TRBD2. Germline lookup yields CDR1 SGHRS and CDR2 YFSETQ. This CDR3 is 16 amino acids long. Trimming at V came to 1 base and at J to 4 bases, leaving 5 bases not matched to a gene. The CDR3 DNA follows: TGCGCCAGCAGCTTGTTAGCGGGAGGGCCGTCAGATACGCAGTATTTT. Translated, it gives CASSLLAGGPSDTQYF.

J is TRBJ1-6 and V is TRBV5-1; TRBD1 might be the D (5 bases). CDR1 SGHRS and CDR2 YFSETQ come from the germline V gene. V was shortened by 4 bases and J by 8 bases, with 16 bases between the two germline ends. The CDR3 has 15 amino acids. In DNA form, the CDR3 reads TGCGCCAGCAGCCCATTGGGGGGTAACGATTCACCCCTCCACTTT. This encodes CASSPLGGNDSPLHF.

This rearrangement joins TRBV28 to TRBJ1-2; D is undetermined. The V gene lost 5 bases and the J gene lost 4 bases, with 29 bases spanning the gap. Germline V CDR1 and CDR2: MDHEN, SYDVKM. This CDR3 is 19 amino acids long. The CDR3 spells CASSPPLSRLGVHSYGYTF. CDR3 bases: TGTGCCAGCAGTCCACCCCTCTCCAGGCTGGGAGTCCATAGCTATGGCTACACCTTC.

This chain uses TRBV7-2 with TRBJ2-1; 9 bases line up with TRBD2. V gave up 0 bases and J gave up 6 bases; unmatched junction bases: 6. The length of the CDR3 is 16 residues. Germline CDR1 SGHTA, CDR2 FQGNSA. This CDR3 is CASSLAGGGAINEQFF. CDR3 DNA: TGTGCCAGCAGCTTAGCAGGCGGGGGGGCCATCAATGAGCAGTTCTTC.

A note on this clone: Additional DNA sequences in this sample encode the identical CDR3. The J gene is TRBJ2-1, the V gene TRBV5-1; 12 bases fit TRBD2. J gave up 4 bases and V 6 bases, and 2 bases lay outside the gene matches. The CDR3 runs 14 residues. CDR1 is SGHRS and CDR2 is YFSETQ in the germline V gene. The CDR3 DNA reads TGCGCCAGCACCCTAGCGGGGGGGTACAATGAGCAGTTCTTC. This translates into CASTLAGGYNEQFF.

The chain couples TRBV5-6 to TRBJ2-3, with 8 bases that match TRBD2. The trim removed 0 bases at V and 4 bases at J, leaving 4 bases unmatched. The CDR3 loop spans 15 amino acids. Looked up from germline, CDR1 is SGHDT and CDR2 is YYEEEE. Here the CDR3 reads CASSLAGGVADTQYF. CDR3 bases: TGTGCCAGCAGCTTGGCGGGGGGGGTTGCAGATACGCAGTATTTT.

The V and J genes are TRBV13 and TRBJ2-3, with TRBD2 identical over 12 bases. The CDR3 is 21 residues long. Germline-derived CDR1 and CDR2 are PRHDT and FYEKMQ (reference sequence). V lost 5 bases and J lost 6; bases outside the gene matches: 24. The CDR3 DNA sequence: TGTGCCAGCAGCCCCGCGATAGGGGGTTTTGGACTAGCGGGATCGAGGGATACGCAGTATTTT. It encodes CASSPAIGGFGLAGSRDTQYF.

CDR3 loop: CASSLEGGLNTGELFF. The CDR3 coding sequence is TGTGCCAGCAGCTTAGAGGGGGGGCTTAACACCGGGGAGCTGTTTTTT. V is TRBV7-8 and J is TRBJ2-2; possible D gene TRBD2, 7 bases. CDR1 is SGHVS and CDR2 is FQNEAQ in the germline V gene. The CDR3 contains 16 residues. The ends were cut back, 1 base at V and 2 bases at J, with 11 bases in the middle.

Notes on this clone: Other DNA sequences in the sample encode the same CDR3. The genes are TRBV27 and TRBJ2-7, with 7 bases aligning to TRBD2. Per the germline V gene, CDR1 is MNHEY and CDR2 is SMNVEV (reference sequence). After removal of 2 bases from V and 3 bases from J, the junction contained 1 base not matched to a gene. This CDR3 spans 13 amino acids. The CDR3, as DNA: TGTGCCAGCAGTTTAGGGAGGGACTACGAGCAGTACTTC. Translating gives CASSLGRDYEQYF.

This chain joins TRBV7-6 and TRBJ1-1; the D is unclear. CDR1 is SGHVS and CDR2 is FNYEAQ in the germline V gene. The length of the CDR3 is 13 residues. The ends were cut back, 0 bases at V and 4 bases at J, with 6 bases in the middle. In DNA, the CDR3 is TGTGCCAGCAGCTTAGCCGAGGGCACTGAAGCTTTCTTT. It encodes CASSLAEGTEAFF. Together with reference TRBV7-6 and TRBJ1-1, the CDR3 gives the full variable domain: GAGVSQSPRYKVTKRGQDVALRCDPISGHVSLYWYRQALGQGPEFLTYFNYEAQQDKSGLPNDRFSAERPEGSISTLTIQRTEQRDSAMYRCASSLAEGTEAFFGQGTRLTVV.

This clone was found once. This chain uses TRBV25-1 with TRBJ2-7, with a tentative D call TRBD1 (6 bases). The CDR3 sequence is 17 residues long. Looked up from germline, CDR1 is MGHDK and CDR2 is SYGVNS. Between the trimmed V and J ends, which lost 3 bases and 1 base, there was a span of 19 bases. DNA of the CDR3: TGTGCCAGCAGTGAGCGGGTAGGCTTAGACAGGTCCTACGAGCAGTACTTC. It codes for CASSERVGLDRSYEQYF.

The chain joins TRBV4-2 to TRBJ2-2; 8 bases agree with TRBD2. With V trimmed by 3 bases and J by 3 bases, 3 bases remained unmatched. This CDR3 is 15 amino acids long. Looked up from germline, CDR1 is LGHNA and CDR2 is YNFKEQ. CDR3 in DNA: TGTGCCAGCAGCCATAGCGGGGACCACACCGGGGAGCTGTTTTTT. It specifies CASSHSGDHTGELFF.

The J gene is TRBJ1-1, the V gene TRBV28, with a weak D call TRBD1 (6 bases). The V end was cut by 4 bases, the J end by 8 bases, with 17 bases between. CDR1 MDHEN and CDR2 SYDVKM come from the germline V gene. CDR3 length: 14 residues. In nucleotides, the CDR3 is TGTGCCAGCAGTTCAGGCTGGACAGATTCCGAAGCTTTCTTT. Amino acids: CASSSGWTDSEAFF.

The chain combines TRBV7-2 with TRBJ2-7, with D tentatively TRBD2 (5 bases). Trimming shortened V by 7 bases and J by 0 bases, and 16 bases separated the two germline ends. The CDR3 runs to 15 residues. Germline-derived CDR1 and CDR2 are SGHTA and FQGNSA. The CDR3 nucleotides read TGTGCCAGCAACGATCCGGCACGGGACTCCTACGAGCAGTACTTC. It is translated as CASNDPARDSYEQYF.

On this clone: The junction does not match germline at one end; this may be a read error. The gene calls are TRBV28 and TRBJ2-2; 10 bases match TRBD2. This CDR3 is built from 14 residues. Germline CDR1 and CDR2: MDHEN and SYDVKM. The CDR3 sequence is CASSLGTSVGKLFF. CDR3 coding DNA: TGTGCCAGCAGTTTAGGGACTAGCGTCGGGAAGCTGTTTTTT.

This rearrangement joins TRBV10-2 to TRBJ2-1; 8 positions match TRBD2. Germline CDR1 and CDR2: WSHSY and SAAADI. The CDR3 sequence is 14 residues long. V trimming: 10 bases; J trimming: 0 bases; junction bases outside the gene matches: 5. The CDR3 bases are TGCGCCACCCCTCTAGCGGGCTCCTACAATGAGCAGTTCTTC. Amino acids: CATPLAGSYNEQFF.

The chain joins TRBV27 to TRBJ2-7; D is ambiguous. The germline V and J ends were trimmed by 10 bases and 6 bases, with 22 bases remaining between them. Germline CDR1 MNHEY, CDR2 SMNVEV (reference sequence). This CDR3 region has 14 residues. This CDR3 is CATSIGRLGSEQYF. The CDR3, as DNA: TGTGCCACATCGATCGGCAGGTTGGGCAGCGAGCAGTACTTC.

For this clone: Other nucleotide sequences in the sample specify the same CDR3. V usage is TRBV5-1 and J usage is TRBJ1-5; 9 nucleotides align to TRBD1. CDR1 and CDR2 (germline): SGHRS, YFSETQ. V dropped 0 bases and J dropped 2; count of bases not matched to a gene: 0. This CDR3 region has 15 residues. The CDR3 loop is CASSLGTGGNQPQHF. CDR3 nucleotide sequence: TGCGCCAGCAGCTTGGGGACAGGGGGCAATCAGCCCCAGCATTTT.

The genes are TRBV5-6 and TRBJ2-5; 7 bases line up with TRBD1. Trimming removed 0 bases from V and 4 bases from J; junction bases left unmatched: 6. CDR3 length: 15 amino acids. Germline lookup yields CDR1 SGHDT and CDR2 YYEEEE. The CDR3 region has the DNA TGTGCCAGCAGCTTGGATCAGACAGGGCTAGAGACCCAGTACTTC. Its protein is CASSLDQTGLETQYF.

This clone was found a few times. This chain connects TRBV18 to TRBJ1-5; no firm D call. This CDR3 region has 14 residues. V was shortened by 3 bases and J by 10 bases, with 16 bases between the two germline ends. The germline gives CDR1 KGHSH, CDR2 LQKENI. The CDR3, as DNA: TGTGCCAGCTCACCTGGAAACGGGAAAATACCCCAGCATTTT. This gives the protein CASSPGNGKIPQHF.

The rearrangement links TRBV7-9 to TRBJ2-3, with unresolved D. The CDR3 is made up of 14 amino acids. V was trimmed by 3 bases and J by 2 bases, leaving 9 bases between them. Germline CDR1 is SEHNR and CDR2 is FQNEAQ (reference sequence). This chain's CDR3 is CASSFYSYTDTQYF. CDR3 DNA sequence: TGTGCCAGCAGCTTTTACAGTTACACAGATACGCAGTATTTT.

The rearrangement links TRBV7-5 to TRBJ1-1; the D call TRBD1 from the table was never checked on the DNA. TRBV7-5 is a documented pseudogene. The CDR3 runs to 16 residues. The CDR3 DNA is TGTGTCAGAAGCTTAGTAGGCAGGGGTAAGAACACTGAAGCTTTCTTT. Its protein product is CVRSLVGRGKNTEAFF.

The gene calls are TRBV7-8 and TRBJ2-5, with D maybe TRBD2 (6 bases). CDR3 size: 14 residues. Trimming left V 1 base short and J 4 bases short, with 10 bases between. Germline V gene lookup returns CDR1 SGHVS and CDR2 FQNEAQ. The chain's CDR3 is CASSLVGGGETQYF. DNA for the CDR3: TGTGCCAGCAGCTTAGTCGGGGGAGGAGAGACCCAGTACTTC.

This clone was picked up a small number of times. The chain carries TRBV9 and TRBJ2-2; perhaps TRBD2 as D (5 bases). Germline V gene lookup returns CDR1 SGDLS and CDR2 YYNGEE. The V and J ends lost 1 base and 0 bases respectively, with 13 bases between them. This CDR3 spans 17 amino acids. CDR3 nucleotides: TGTGCCAGCAGCGTAAGTCCAGCGGTTGCGAACACCGGGGAGCTGTTTTTT. As protein: CASSVSPAVANTGELFF. Full variable domain (outside the CDR3, taken from reference TRBV9 and TRBJ2-2): DSGVTQTPKHLITATGQRVTLRCSPRSGDLSVYWYQQSLDQGLQFLIQYYNGEERAKGNILERFSAQQFPDLHSELNLSSLELGDSALYFCASSVSPAVANTGELFFGEGSRLTVL.

The genes are TRBV7-9 and TRBJ2-5, with D uncertain. V was cut by 0 bases and J by 2 bases, with 13 bases left in between. Germline CDR1 and CDR2: SEHNR and FQNEAQ (reference sequence). The CDR3 has 16 amino acids. This chain's CDR3 is CASSLAQVPLQETQYF. In nucleotides, the CDR3 is TGTGCCAGCAGCTTAGCGCAGGTGCCTTTACAAGAGACCCAGTACTTC.

The chain combines TRBV10-3 with TRBJ2-1; 9 nucleotides agree with TRBD2. V gave up 2 bases and J gave up 4 bases; unmatched junction bases: 3. The CDR3 has 15 residues. The germline gives CDR1 ENHRY, CDR2 SYGVKD. DNA of the CDR3: TGTGCCATCAGTGAGCCTAGCGGGGTTTACAATGAGCAGTTCTTC. Its translation is CAISEPSGVYNEQFF.

This rearrangement joins TRBV29-1 to TRBJ2-4; no reliable D call. The CDR3 covers 13 residues. V was clipped by 0 bases and J by 8 bases, with 11 bases between them. Per germline, CDR1 SQVTM and CDR2 ANQGSEA. The CDR3 bases are TGCAGCGTTGAAGATCTTGATCGGTACATTCAGTACTTC. This encodes CSVEDLDRYIQYF.